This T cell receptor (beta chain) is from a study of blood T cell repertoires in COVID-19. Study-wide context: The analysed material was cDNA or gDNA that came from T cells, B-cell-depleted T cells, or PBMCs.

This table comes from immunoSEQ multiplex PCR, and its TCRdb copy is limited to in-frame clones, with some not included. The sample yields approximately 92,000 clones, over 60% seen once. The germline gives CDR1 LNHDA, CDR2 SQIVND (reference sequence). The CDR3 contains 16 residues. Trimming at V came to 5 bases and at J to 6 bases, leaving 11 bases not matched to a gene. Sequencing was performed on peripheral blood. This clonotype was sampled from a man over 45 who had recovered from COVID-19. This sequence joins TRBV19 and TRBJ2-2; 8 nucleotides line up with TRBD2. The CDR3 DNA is TGTGCCAGTAGTCCCCGACTAGCGTTGTCGGCCGGGGAGCTGTTTTTT. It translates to CASSPRLALSAGELFF.